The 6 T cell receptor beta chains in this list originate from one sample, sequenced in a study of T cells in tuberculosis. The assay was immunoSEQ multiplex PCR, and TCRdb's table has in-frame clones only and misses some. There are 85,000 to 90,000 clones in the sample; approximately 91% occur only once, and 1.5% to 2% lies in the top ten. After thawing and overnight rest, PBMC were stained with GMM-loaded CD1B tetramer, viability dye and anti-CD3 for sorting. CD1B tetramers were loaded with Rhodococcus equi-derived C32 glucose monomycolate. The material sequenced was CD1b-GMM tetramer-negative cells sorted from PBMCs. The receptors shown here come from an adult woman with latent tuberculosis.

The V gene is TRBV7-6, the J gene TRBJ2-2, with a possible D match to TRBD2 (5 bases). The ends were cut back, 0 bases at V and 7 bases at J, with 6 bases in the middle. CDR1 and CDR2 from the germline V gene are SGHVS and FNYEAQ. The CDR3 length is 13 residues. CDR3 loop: CASSLAEGGELFF. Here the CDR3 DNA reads TGTGCCAGCAGCTTAGCTGAGGGCGGGGAGCTGTTTTTT.

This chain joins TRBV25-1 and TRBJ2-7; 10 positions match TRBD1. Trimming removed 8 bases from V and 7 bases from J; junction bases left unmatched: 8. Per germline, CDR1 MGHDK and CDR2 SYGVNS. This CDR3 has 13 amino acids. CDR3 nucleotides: TGTGCCAGCGGGGACAGGGGCGGGGGTGAGCAGTACTTC. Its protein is CASGDRGGGEQYF.

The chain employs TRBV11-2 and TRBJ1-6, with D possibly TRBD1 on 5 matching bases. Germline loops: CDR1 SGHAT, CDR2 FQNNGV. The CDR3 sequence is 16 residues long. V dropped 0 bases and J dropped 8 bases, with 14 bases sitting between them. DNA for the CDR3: TGTGCCAGCAGCTTAGATAATTGGGGGGATGATTCACCCCTCCACTTT. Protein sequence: CASSLDNWGDDSPLHF.

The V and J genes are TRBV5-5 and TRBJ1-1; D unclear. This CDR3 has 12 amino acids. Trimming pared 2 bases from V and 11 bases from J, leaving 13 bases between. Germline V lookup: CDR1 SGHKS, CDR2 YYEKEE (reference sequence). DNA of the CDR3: TGTGCCAGCAGCTTAGACTTGGTAATGGCTTTCTTT. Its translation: CASSLDLVMAFF.

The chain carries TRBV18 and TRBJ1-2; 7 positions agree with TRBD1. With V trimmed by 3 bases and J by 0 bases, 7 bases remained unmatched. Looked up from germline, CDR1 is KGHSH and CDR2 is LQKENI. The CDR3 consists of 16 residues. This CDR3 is CASSPKGAHTNYGYTF. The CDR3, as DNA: TGTGCCAGCTCACCCAAGGGGGCCCATACTAACTATGGCTACACCTTC. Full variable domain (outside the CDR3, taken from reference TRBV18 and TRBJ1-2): NAGVMQNPRHLVRRRGQEARLRCSPMKGHSHVYWYRQLPEEGLKFMVYLQKENIIDESGMPKERFSAEFPKEGPSILRIQQVVRGDSAAYFCASSPKGAHTNYGYTFGSGTRLTVV.

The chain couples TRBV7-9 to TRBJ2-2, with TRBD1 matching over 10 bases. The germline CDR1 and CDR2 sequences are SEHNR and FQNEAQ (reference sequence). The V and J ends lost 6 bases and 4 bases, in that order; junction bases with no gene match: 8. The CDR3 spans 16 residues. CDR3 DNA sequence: TGTGCCAGCAGTTATACCGGGACAGGGGTCACCGGGGAGCTGTTTTTT. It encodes CASSYTGTGVTGELFF.